This record covers a single T cell receptor beta chain. The PCR made use of 60 Vbeta and 13 Jbeta primers. The method was immunoSEQ multiplex PCR; TCRdb's version includes in-frame clones alone and lacks a portion of them. The sample yields 150,000 to 200,000 clones, 60% to 75% seen once. Trimming stripped 0 bases from V and 0 bases from J, with 11 bases between. The CDR3 is made up of 16 amino acids. Germline values: CDR1 LGHNA, CDR2 YNFKEQ. This record comes from a study of cytomegalovirus exposure and HLA in healthy donors. V usage is TRBV4-2 and J usage is TRBJ1-1; D not resolved. The source of this sequence is a woman between 45 and 65 years old in good health and CMV-seropositive. Material for sequencing was PBMCs. DNA of the CDR3: TGTGCCAGCAGCCAAGAATCCACATCCTTGAACACTGAAGCTTTCTTT. Protein sequence: CASSQESTSLNTEAFF.